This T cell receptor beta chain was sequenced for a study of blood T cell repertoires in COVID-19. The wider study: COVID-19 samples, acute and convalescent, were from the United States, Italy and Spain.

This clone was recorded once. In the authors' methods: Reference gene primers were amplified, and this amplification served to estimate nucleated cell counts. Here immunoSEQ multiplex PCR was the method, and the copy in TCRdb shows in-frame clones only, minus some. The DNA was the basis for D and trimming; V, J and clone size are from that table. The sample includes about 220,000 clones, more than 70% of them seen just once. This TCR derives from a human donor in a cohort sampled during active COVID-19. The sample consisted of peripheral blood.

The CDR3 coding sequence is TGTGCCAGCAGCTGGACTACGGGGGGGGAGACCCAGTACTTC. Translating it yields CASSWTTGGETQYF. The chain recombines TRBV5-4 with TRBJ2-5; 8 positions agree with TRBD2. V lost 3 bases to trimming and J lost 5 bases; unmatched junction nucleotides: 6. CDR3 size: 14 residues. Germline V gene data show CDR1 as SGHNT and CDR2 as YYREEE (reference sequence).